A selection of T cell receptor beta chains follows, all from one sample in a study of T cell repertoires in cytomegalovirus infection. TCRdb re-analysed the reads in MiXCR, keeping a single row per CDR3 protein. The sample holds over 150,000 distinct CDR3 sequences; 17% are singletons and the top ten take around 25%. Sequencing was performed on CD8+ T cells from PBMCs. Every receptor here comes from a human donor in good health (CMV status not recorded). Some clones in this sample may be carry-over from other donors' samples. CDR3s include the opening cysteine and the closing phenylalanine or tryptophan. Fields, in order: V gene, J gene, D gene, clone size, CDR3 DNA, CDR3 protein. A D gene is named only where the DNA matches it firmly. Clone size, where shown, is once, few, many, or a class for clones that have expanded.

TRBV20-1	TRBJ2-7	TRBD2	.	TGCAGTGCTAGGCCCCCGGGACTAGCGGGGGGCGCAACCTACGAGCAGTACTTC	CSARPPGLAGGATYEQYF
TRBV29-1	TRBJ1-5	.	few	TGCAGCGCAGGCAGGGACCTACAGCCCCAGCATTTT	CSAGRDLQPQHF
TRBV2	TRBJ2-2	.	few	TGTGCCAGCAGTGAAGCGACGGAGGCGAACACCGGGGAGCTGTTTTTT	CASSEATEANTGELFF
TRBV4-3	TRBJ2-5	.	few	TGCGCCAGCAGCCAAGATATGGGGGGACTCCAAGAGACCCAGTACTTC	CASSQDMGGLQETQYF
TRBV25-1	TRBJ2-7	.	few	TGTGCCAGCAGTGATCCCAGGAGGGACGAGCAGTACTTC	CASSDPRRDEQYF
TRBV7-2	TRBJ1-5	.	large	TGTGCCAGCAGCCCCGGGACCTTGGAGGGTCAGCCCCAGCATTTT	CASSPGTLEGQPQHF
TRBV20-1	TRBJ2-4	.	.	TGCAGTGCTAGAGATCTGAACTACCAAAACATTCAGTACTTC	CSARDLNYQNIQYF
TRBV7-3	TRBJ2-2	.	.	TGTGCCAGCAGCTTAATGGGTGCCGGGGAGCTGTTTTTT	CASSLMGAGELFF
TRBV6-5	TRBJ2-5	TRBD2	.	TGTGCCAGCAGTTACTCGGACCCTATAGCGGGCCAAGAGACCCAGTACTTC	CASSYSDPIAGQETQYF
TRBV27	TRBJ2-2	.	few	TGTGCCAGCGGGAGAGGACCGGTCAACACCGGGGAGCTGTTTTTT	CASGRGPVNTGELFF
TRBV2	TRBJ2-1	.	.	TGTGCCAGCACCGACTCTGAGCAGTTCTTC	CASTDSEQFF
TRBV27	TRBJ1-1	TRBD1	few	TGTGCCAGCAGTTTAAACAGGGGGAACACTGAAGCTTTCTTT	CASSLNRGNTEAFF
TRBV7-9	TRBJ2-1	TRBD1	few	TGTGCCAGCAGTTACCGGACAGGTCCTTCCTACAATGAGCAGTTCTTC	CASSYRTGPSYNEQFF
TRBV11-2	TRBJ1-1	.	few	TGTGCCAGCAGCTTAGTGTCAGGGGTGAACACTGAAGCTTTCTTT	CASSLVSGVNTEAFF
TRBV7-8	TRBJ2-1	.	few	TGTGCCAGCAGCTTCCCTACGCGGATAGGAGTAAGCTCCTACAATGAGCAGTTCTTC	CASSFPTRIGVSSYNEQFF
TRBV10-2	TRBJ1-1	.	few	TGCGCCAGCAGTGCACCCCAGGACAACACTGAAGCTTTCTTT	CASSAPQDNTEAFF
TRBV6-2/TRBV6-3	TRBJ2-7	.	.	TGTGCCAGCAGTTACTCTCACGAGCAGTACTTC	CASSYSHEQYF
TRBV7-2	TRBJ2-5	TRBD2	.	TGTGCCAGCAGCTTACGGCCTAGCGGGTCATATCAAGAGACCCAGTACTTC	CASSLRPSGSYQETQYF
TRBV6-5	TRBJ2-3	.	.	TGTGCCAGCAGCCGCGGACGGGCCTCTAGCACAGATACGCAGTATTTT	CASSRGRASSTDTQYF
TRBV12-3/TRBV12-4	TRBJ2-1	.	.	TGTGCCAGCCCTCCTTGGGGGGACTGGGTCTACAATGAGCAGTTCTTC	CASPPWGDWVYNEQFF
TRBV6-6	TRBJ1-1	TRBD1	.	TGTGCCAGCAGTGGCAACACAGGGGGTATGGGAACTGAAGCTTTCTTT	CASSGNTGGMGTEAFF
TRBV7-8	TRBJ2-1	.	.	TGTGCCAGCAGCTTAGACCCGGGAGTCAATGAGCAGTTCTTC	CASSLDPGVNEQFF
TRBV7-9	TRBJ1-1	.	.	TGTGCCAGCAGCCTTATTCCGGGAGAAGGTTCCACTGAAGCTTTCTTT	CASSLIPGEGSTEAFF
TRBV14	TRBJ1-4	.	.	TGTGCCAGCAGCCCACAGGGTAGGGCAGACGAAAAACTGTTTTTT	CASSPQGRADEKLFF
TRBV4-1	TRBJ2-3	.	.	TGCGCCAGCAGCCAAGAGACGAACGGGGGGCCGACAGATACGCAGTATTTT	CASSQETNGGPTDTQYF
TRBV12-3/TRBV12-4	TRBJ2-1	TRBD2	.	TGTGCCAGCAGCAGCCACCTCGGGACTAGCAAAAGCAATGAGCAGTTCTTC	CASSSHLGTSKSNEQFF
TRBV28	TRBJ1-4	TRBD1	few	TGTGCCAGCAGTTTGGGGGACAGTTCGAGAACTAATGAAAAACTGTTTTTT	CASSLGDSSRTNEKLFF
TRBV6-1	TRBJ2-1	.	few	TGTGCCAGCGCGCAGGGGCTGGACTACAATGAGCAGTTCTTC	CASAQGLDYNEQFF
TRBV12-3/TRBV12-4	TRBJ2-1	TRBD2	few	TGTGCCAGCAGCCGTCTAGCGGGCAATGAGCAGTTCTTC	CASSRLAGNEQFF
TRBV7-2	TRBJ2-3	TRBD1	few	TGTGCCAGCAGCATCCCGCGGGACAGGGCCCCCACAGATACGCAGTATTTT	CASSIPRDRAPTDTQYF
TRBV5-6	TRBJ2-7	.	few	TGTGCCAGCAGCTTGCTCGGGACCGAGGCCTACGAGCAGTACTTC	CASSLLGTEAYEQYF
TRBV6-5	TRBJ2-7	.	few	TGTGCCAGCAGGACTCCGACTCTAGAGCAGTACTTC	CASRTPTLEQYF
TRBV7-9	TRBJ2-5	.	few	TGTGCCAGCTCGCCGGAATTTAGCGAGACCCAGTACTTC	CASSPEFSETQYF
TRBV4-2	TRBJ2-1	.	.	TGTGCCAGCAGCCAAGATACAGCGTACAATGAGCAGTTCTTC	CASSQDTAYNEQFF
TRBV7-8	TRBJ1-2	TRBD1	few	TGTGCCAGCAGCTTAAATTCGGGACAGCCCTATGGCTACACCTTC	CASSLNSGQPYGYTF
TRBV7-8	TRBJ1-1	.	many	TGTGCCAGCAGCTTAGTGAATATCGGATCTATAAACACTGAAGCTTTCTTT	CASSLVNIGSINTEAFF
TRBV6-2/TRBV6-3	TRBJ1-2	.	.	TGTGCCAGCAGTTCTCCGGGCCCAGACCTCTATGGCTACACCTTC	CASSSPGPDLYGYTF
TRBV2	TRBJ1-2	.	.	TGTGCCAGCAGTGAAGCGAACGGAGGATATGGCTACACCTTC	CASSEANGGYGYTF
TRBV15	TRBJ2-1	.	.	TGTGCCACCAGCAGAGGACTAGCAGGGGGGCTCAACAATGAGCAGTTCTTC	CATSRGLAGGLNNEQFF
TRBV11-2	TRBJ2-2	.	.	TGTGCCAGCAGCTTATTACTTCAGGCGTTGTCCGGGGAGCTGTTTTTT	CASSLLLQALSGELFF
TRBV7-3	TRBJ2-5	.	.	TGTGCCAGCAGCCACAGAGGGGGACCTATCCAAGAGACCCAGTACTTC	CASSHRGGPIQETQYF
TRBV29-1	TRBJ2-5	TRBD2	few	TGCAGCGTTCCTGTTGTAACTAGCGGACACCAAGAGACCCAGTACTTC	CSVPVVTSGHQETQYF
TRBV12-3/TRBV12-4	TRBJ2-7	.	few	TGTGCCAGCAGTTTAGGGCGACGTTCCTACGAGCAGTACTTC	CASSLGRRSYEQYF
TRBV6-5	TRBJ1-1	.	.	TGTGCCAGCAGTTACGCGGGGCCGGGTAGGACTGAAGCTTTCTTT	CASSYAGPGRTEAFF
TRBV4-1	TRBJ2-5	.	few	TGCGCCAGCAGCCAAGATCTGGAGACCCAGTACTTC	CASSQDLETQYF
TRBV20-1	TRBJ2-3	TRBD2	.	TGCAGTGCTAGGTTGCCTACGGGGGAGGGCGCAGATACGCAGTATTTT	CSARLPTGEGADTQYF
TRBV28	TRBJ2-3	.	few	TGTGCCAGCAGTTTTGGGGGGGGGGCCGAGACAGATACGCAGTATTTT	CASSFGGGAETDTQYF
TRBV4-3	TRBJ1-1	.	.	TGCGCCAGCACCATAGACCGGAACACTGAAGCTTTCTTT	CASTIDRNTEAFF
TRBV4-3	TRBJ2-1	.	.	TGCGCCAGCAGCGAAAGGGGGGGCCGGAATGAGCAGTTCTTC	CASSERGGRNEQFF
TRBV7-2	TRBJ2-1	.	.	TGTGCCAGCAGCTTAGGGCGGGCTAGTCCTTACAATGAGCAGTTCTTC	CASSLGRASPYNEQFF
TRBV4-3	TRBJ2-7	.	.	TGCGCCAGCAGCCAAGATATGGGACAAGCATTGTACGAGCAGTACTTC	CASSQDMGQALYEQYF
TRBV12-3/TRBV12-4	TRBJ2-3	.	many	TGTGCCAGCAGTTCAGGAGGAGATACGCAGTATTTT	CASSSGGDTQYF
TRBV7-9	TRBJ1-6	.	.	TGTGCCAGCAGCCCGAGTCATAATTCACCCCTCCACTTT	CASSPSHNSPLHF
TRBV7-2	TRBJ1-6	TRBD1	.	TGTGCCAGCAGCCACGGACAGGGATATTCACCCCTCCACTTT	CASSHGQGYSPLHF